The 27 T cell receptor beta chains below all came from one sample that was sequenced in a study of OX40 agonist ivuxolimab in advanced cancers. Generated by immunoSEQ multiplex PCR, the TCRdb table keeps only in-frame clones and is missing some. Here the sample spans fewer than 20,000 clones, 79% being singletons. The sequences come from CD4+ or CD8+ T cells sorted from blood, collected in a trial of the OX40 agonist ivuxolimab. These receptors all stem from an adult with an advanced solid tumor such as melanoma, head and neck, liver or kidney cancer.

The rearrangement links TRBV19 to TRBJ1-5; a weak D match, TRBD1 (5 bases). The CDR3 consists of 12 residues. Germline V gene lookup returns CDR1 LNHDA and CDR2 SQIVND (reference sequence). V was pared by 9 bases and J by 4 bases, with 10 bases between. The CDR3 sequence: CASRDGNQPQHF. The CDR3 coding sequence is TGTGCCAGCCGGGACGGAAATCAGCCCCAGCATTTT.

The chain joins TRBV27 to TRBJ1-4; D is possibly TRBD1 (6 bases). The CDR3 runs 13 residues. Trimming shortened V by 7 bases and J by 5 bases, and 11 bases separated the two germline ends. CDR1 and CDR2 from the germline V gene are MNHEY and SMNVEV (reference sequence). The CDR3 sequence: CASTDRLNEKLFF. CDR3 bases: TGTGCCAGCACGGACAGACTGAATGAAAAACTGTTTTTT.

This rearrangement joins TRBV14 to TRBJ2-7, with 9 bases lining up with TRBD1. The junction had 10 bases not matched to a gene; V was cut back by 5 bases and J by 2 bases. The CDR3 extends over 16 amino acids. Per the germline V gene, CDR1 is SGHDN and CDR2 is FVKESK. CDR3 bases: TGTGCCAGCAGCTCCGGGACAGGGAAGGAAGCCTACGAGCAGTACTTC. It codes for CASSSGTGKEAYEQYF.

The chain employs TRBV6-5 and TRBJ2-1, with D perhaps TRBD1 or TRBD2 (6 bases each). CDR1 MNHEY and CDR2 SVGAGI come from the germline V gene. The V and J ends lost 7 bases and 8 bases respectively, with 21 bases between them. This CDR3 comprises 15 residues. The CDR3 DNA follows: TGTGCCAGCAATCCGGGGGCCCCTGAGTCTGATGAGCAGTTCTTC. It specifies CASNPGAPESDEQFF.

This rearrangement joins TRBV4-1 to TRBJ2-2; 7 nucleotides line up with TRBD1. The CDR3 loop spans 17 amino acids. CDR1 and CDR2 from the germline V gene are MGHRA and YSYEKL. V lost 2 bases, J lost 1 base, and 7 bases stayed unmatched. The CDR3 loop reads CASSQKRGQMNTGELFF. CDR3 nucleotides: TGCGCCAGCAGCCAAAAAAGGGGACAGATGAACACCGGGGAGCTGTTTTTT.

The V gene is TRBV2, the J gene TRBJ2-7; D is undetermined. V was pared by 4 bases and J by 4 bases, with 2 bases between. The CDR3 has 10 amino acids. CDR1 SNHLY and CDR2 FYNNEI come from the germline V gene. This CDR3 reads CASSVYEQYF. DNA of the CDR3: TGTGCCAGCAGTGTTTACGAGCAGTACTTC. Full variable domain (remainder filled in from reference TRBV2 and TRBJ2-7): EPEVTQTPSHQVTQMGQEVILRCVPISNHLYFYWYRQILGQKVEFLVSFYNNEISEKSEIFDDQFSVERPDGSNFTLKIRSTKLEDSAMYFCASSVYEQYFGPGTRLTVT.

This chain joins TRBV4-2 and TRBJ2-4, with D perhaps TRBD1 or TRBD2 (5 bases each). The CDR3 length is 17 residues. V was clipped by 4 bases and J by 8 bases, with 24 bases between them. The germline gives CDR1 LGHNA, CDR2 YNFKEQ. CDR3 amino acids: CASSPRAEVPGKDIQYF. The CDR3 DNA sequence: TGTGCCAGCAGCCCCAGAGCGGAGGTCCCAGGGAAGGACATTCAGTACTTC.

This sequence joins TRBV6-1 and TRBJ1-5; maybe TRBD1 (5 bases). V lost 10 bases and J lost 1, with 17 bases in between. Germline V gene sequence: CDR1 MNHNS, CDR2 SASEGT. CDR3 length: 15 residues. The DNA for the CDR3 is TGTGCCACCTCAGGGCCTCTAACAAGCAATCAGCCCCAGCATTTT. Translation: CATSGPLTSNQPQHF.

CDR3 coding DNA: TGTGCCAGCAGCCAGCATCGGGGCCGGAATTCACCCCTCCACTTT. Its protein is CASSQHRGRNSPLHF. The chain joins TRBV7-3 to TRBJ1-6; TRBD1 might be the D (5 bases). The CDR3 runs to 15 residues. Germline assignment: CDR1 SGHTA and CDR2 FQGTGA. The V end was cut by 5 bases, the J end by 7 bases, with 15 bases between.

In DNA, the CDR3 is TGTGCCAGTAGTCCGTTAGTAGGGAACACTGAAGCTTTCTTT. As protein: CASSPLVGNTEAFF. The V gene is TRBV19, the J gene TRBJ1-1, with unresolved D. Germline CDR1 LNHDA, CDR2 SQIVND (reference sequence). The CDR3 spans 14 residues. With 5 bases removed from V and 1 base from J, the gap between germline ends came to 11 bases.

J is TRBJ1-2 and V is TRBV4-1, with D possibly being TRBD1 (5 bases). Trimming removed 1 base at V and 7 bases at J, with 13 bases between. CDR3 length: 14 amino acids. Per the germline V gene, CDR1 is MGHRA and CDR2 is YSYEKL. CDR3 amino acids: CASSQVEGLGGYTF. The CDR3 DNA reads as TGCGCCAGCAGCCAAGTCGAGGGACTTGGTGGCTACACCTTC.

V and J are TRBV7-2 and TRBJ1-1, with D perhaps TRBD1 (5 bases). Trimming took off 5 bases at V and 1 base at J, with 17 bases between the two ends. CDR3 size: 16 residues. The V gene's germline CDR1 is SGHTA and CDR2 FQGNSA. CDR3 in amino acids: CASSLNWAGPNTEAFF. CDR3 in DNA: TGTGCCAGCAGCCTTAACTGGGCGGGGCCGAACACTGAAGCTTTCTTT.

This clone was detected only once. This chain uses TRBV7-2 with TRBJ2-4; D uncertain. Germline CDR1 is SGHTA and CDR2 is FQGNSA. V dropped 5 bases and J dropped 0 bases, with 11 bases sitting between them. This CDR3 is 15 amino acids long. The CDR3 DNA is TGTGCCAGCAGCCCAACTAAGCTAGCCAAAAACATTCAGTACTTC. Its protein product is CASSPTKLAKNIQYF.

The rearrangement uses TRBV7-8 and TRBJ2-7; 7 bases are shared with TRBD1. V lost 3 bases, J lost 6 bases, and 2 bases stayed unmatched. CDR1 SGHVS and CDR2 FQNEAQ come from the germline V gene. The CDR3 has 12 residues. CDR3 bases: TGTGCCAGCAGCTTGGGACAGCCCGAGCAGTACTTC. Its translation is CASSLGQPEQYF.

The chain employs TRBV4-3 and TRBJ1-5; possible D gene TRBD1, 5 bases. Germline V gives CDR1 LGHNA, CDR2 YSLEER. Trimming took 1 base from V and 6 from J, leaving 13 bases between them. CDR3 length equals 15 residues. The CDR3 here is CASSQVLGEGQPQHF. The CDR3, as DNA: TGCGCCAGCAGCCAAGTCCTGGGGGAGGGTCAGCCCCAGCATTTT.

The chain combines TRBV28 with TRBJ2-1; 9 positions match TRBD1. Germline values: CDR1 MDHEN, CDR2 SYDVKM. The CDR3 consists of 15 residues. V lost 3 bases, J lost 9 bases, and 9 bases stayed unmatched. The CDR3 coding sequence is TGTGCCAGCAGTTTGCGGGACAGGGTAAGAGGTGAGCAGTTCTTC. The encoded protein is CASSLRDRVRGEQFF.

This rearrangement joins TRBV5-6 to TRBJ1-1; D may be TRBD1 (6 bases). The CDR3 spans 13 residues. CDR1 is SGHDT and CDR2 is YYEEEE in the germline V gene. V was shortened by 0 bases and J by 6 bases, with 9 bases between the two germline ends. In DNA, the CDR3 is TGTGCCAGCAGCTTGGTGGGGGCACCTGAAGCTTTCTTT. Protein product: CASSLVGAPEAFF.

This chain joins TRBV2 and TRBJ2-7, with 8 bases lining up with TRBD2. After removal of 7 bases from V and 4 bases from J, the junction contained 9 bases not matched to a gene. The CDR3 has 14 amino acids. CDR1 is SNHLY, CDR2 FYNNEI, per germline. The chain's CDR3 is CASNAGGPRYEQYF. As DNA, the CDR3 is TGTGCCAGCAATGCGGGGGGACCTCGATACGAGCAGTACTTC. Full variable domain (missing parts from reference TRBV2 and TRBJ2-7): EPEVTQTPSHQVTQMGQEVILRCVPISNHLYFYWYRQILGQKVEFLVSFYNNEISEKSEIFDDQFSVERPDGSNFTLKIRSTKLEDSAMYFCASNAGGPRYEQYFGPGTRLTVT.

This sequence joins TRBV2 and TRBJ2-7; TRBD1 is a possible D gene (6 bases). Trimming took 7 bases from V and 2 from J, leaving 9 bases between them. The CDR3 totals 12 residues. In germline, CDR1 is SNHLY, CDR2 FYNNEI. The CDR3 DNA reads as TGTGCCAGCATTCAGGGGCCCTACGAGCAGTACTTC. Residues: CASIQGPYEQYF.

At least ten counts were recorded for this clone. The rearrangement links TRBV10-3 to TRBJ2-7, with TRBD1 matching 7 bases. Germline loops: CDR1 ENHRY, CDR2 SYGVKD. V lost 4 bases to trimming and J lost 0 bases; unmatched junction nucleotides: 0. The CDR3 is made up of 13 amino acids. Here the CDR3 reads CAISGDSSYEQYF. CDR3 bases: TGTGCCATCAGTGGGGACAGCTCCTACGAGCAGTACTTC.

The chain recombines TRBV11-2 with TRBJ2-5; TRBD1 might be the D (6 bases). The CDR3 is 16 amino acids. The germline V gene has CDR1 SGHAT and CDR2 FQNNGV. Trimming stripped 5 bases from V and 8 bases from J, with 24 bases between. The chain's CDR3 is CASSTNRDTFGLTQYF. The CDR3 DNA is TGTGCCAGCAGCACCAACCGGGACACCTTTGGGTTAACCCAGTACTTC.

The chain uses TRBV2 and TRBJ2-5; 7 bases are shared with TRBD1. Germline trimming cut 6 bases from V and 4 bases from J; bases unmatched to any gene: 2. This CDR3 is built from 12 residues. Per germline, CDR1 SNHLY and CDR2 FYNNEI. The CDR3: CASRGTVETQYF. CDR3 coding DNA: TGTGCCAGCAGAGGGACAGTAGAGACCCAGTACTTC.

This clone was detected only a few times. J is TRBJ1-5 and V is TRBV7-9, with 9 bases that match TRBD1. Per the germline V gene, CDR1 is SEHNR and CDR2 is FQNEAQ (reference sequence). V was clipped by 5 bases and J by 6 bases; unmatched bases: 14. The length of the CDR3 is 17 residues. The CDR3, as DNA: TGTGCCAGCAGCAACGCCCGAGACAGGGGGGACGGTCAGCCCCAGCATTTT. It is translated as CASSNARDRGDGQPQHF.

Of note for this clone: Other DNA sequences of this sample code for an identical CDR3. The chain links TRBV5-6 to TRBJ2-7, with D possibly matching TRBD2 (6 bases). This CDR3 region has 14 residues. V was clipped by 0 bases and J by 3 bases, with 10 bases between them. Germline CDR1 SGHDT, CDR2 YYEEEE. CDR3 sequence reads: CASSLGGDFYEQYF. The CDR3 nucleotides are TGTGCCAGCAGCTTGGGCGGGGATTTCTACGAGCAGTACTTC. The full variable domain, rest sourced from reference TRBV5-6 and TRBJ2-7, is DAGVTQSPTHLIKTRGQQVTLRCSPKSGHDTVSWYQQALGQGPQFIFQYYEEEERQRGNFPDRFSGHQFPNYSSELNVNALLLGDSALYLCASSLGGDFYEQYFGPGTRLTVT.

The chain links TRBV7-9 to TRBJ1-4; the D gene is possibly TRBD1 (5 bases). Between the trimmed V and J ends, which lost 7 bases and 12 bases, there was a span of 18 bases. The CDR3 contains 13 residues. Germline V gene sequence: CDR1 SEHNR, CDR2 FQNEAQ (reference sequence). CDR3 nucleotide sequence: TGTGCCAGCACCACTGGGGCCCACCAGGAACTGTTTTTT. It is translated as CASTTGAHQELFF.

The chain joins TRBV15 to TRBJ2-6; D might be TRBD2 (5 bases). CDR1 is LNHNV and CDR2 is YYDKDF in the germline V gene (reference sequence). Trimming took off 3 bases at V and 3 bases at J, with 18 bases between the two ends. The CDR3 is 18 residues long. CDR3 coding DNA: TGTGCCACCAGCAGCGGCGGGTATTCCTTAGGTGGGGCCAACGTCCTGACTTTC. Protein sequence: CATSSGGYSLGGANVLTF.

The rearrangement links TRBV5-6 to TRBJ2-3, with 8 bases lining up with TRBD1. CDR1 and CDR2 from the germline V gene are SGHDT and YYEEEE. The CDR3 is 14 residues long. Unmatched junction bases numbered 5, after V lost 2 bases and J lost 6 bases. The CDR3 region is CASSLPNRGDTQYF. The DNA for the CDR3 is TGTGCCAGCAGCTTACCAAACAGGGGGGATACGCAGTATTTT.